Presented here are 7 T cell receptor beta chains from one specimen sequenced in a study of early T cells in non-severe SARS-CoV-2 infection. TCRdb used MiXCR to reprocess the 5' RACE reads, holding one entry per CDR3 protein. The table has about 81,000 distinct CDR3 sequences, around 6% seen once. Sequenced material: whole blood. The origin of the receptors is an adult who was a healthcare worker with PCR-confirmed SARS-CoV-2 infection or an uninfected control (not recorded which).

This clonotype appeared a few times. This chain joins TRBV24-1 and TRBJ2-1; D perhaps matches TRBD2 (7 bases). The germline CDR1 and CDR2 sequences are KGHDR and SFDVKD. The germline V and J ends were trimmed by 4 bases and 6 bases, with 15 bases remaining between them. CDR3 length: 15 residues. The CDR3 reads CATSDPAGGRNEQFF. The CDR3 nucleotides read TGTGCCACCAGTGACCCAGCCGGGGGGCGCAATGAGCAGTTCTTC.

This clonotype was observed at least ten times. The chain has TRBV6-2 or TRBV6-3 and TRBJ2-1, with TRBD2 matching 14 bases. The germline CDR1 and CDR2 sequences are MNHEY and SVGEGT. The V gene end was trimmed by 7 bases and the J gene end by 0 bases; junction bases not matched to a gene: 11. This CDR3 region has 19 residues. CDR3 nucleotide sequence: TGTGCCAGCACGCCGCAATTTGGGACTAGCGGGAGCTCCTACAATGAGCAGTTCTTC. Translation: CASTPQFGTSGSSYNEQFF.

The CDR3 region has the DNA TGTGCCAGCTCATTACAGGGAATGGATCAGCCCCAGCATTTT. This sequence encodes CASSLQGMDQPQHF. The genes are TRBV18 and TRBJ1-5; the D gene is possibly TRBD1 (6 bases). There are 14 residues in the CDR3. V lost 5 bases and J lost 5, with 13 bases in between. The germline V gene has CDR1 KGHSH and CDR2 LQKENI.

Ten or more counts support this clonotype. This chain joins TRBV28 and TRBJ2-1; D is unclear. The ends were cut back, 6 bases at V and 6 bases at J, with 6 bases in the middle. Germline V CDR1 and CDR2: MDHEN, SYDVKM. The CDR3 sequence is 11 residues long. CDR3 in DNA: TGTGCCAGCAGCCCCCTCAATGAGCAGTTCTTC. Protein sequence: CASSPLNEQFF.

This clonotype was counted only a few times. This chain links TRBV14 with TRBJ1-6, with 9 nucleotides matching TRBD1. CDR1 SGHDN and CDR2 FVKESK come from the germline V gene. J was trimmed by 6 bases and V by 3 bases; bases with no gene match: 3. The CDR3 is made up of 15 amino acids. The CDR3 spells CASSHLGQGNSPLHF. CDR3 DNA: TGTGCCAGCAGCCACCTGGGACAGGGTAATTCACCCCTCCACTTT.

The table lists this clonotype with many counts. The chain is built from TRBV5-1 and TRBJ2-1; weak D call: TRBD1 (6 bases). The ends were cut back, 0 bases at V and 6 bases at J, with 13 bases in the middle. The CDR3 contains 15 residues. Germline V gene data show CDR1 as SGHRS and CDR2 as YFSETQ. CDR3 in amino acids: CASSLGAGESNEQFF. The CDR3 bases are TGCGCCAGCAGCTTGGGGGCAGGGGAGAGCAATGAGCAGTTCTTC.

The sample holds many counts of this clonotype. The V gene is TRBV7-9, the J gene TRBJ1-4, with TRBD1 matching 7 bases. Losses at the gene ends were 5 bases for V and 8 bases for J; bases not matched to a gene: 11. Germline CDR1 SEHNR, CDR2 FQNEAQ (reference sequence). This CDR3 spans 15 amino acids. The CDR3 DNA sequence: TGTGCCAGCAGCGGACGACAGGGCCTGGGCGAAAAACTGTTTTTT. It is translated as CASSGRQGLGEKLFF. The entire variable domain, with the rest obtained from reference TRBV7-9 and TRBJ1-4, is as follows: DTGVSQNPRHKITKRGQNVTFRCDPISEHNRLYWYRQTLGQGPEFLTYFQNEAQLEKSRLLSDRFSAERPKGSFSTLEIQRTEQGDSAMYLCASSGRQGLGEKLFFGSGTQLSVL.